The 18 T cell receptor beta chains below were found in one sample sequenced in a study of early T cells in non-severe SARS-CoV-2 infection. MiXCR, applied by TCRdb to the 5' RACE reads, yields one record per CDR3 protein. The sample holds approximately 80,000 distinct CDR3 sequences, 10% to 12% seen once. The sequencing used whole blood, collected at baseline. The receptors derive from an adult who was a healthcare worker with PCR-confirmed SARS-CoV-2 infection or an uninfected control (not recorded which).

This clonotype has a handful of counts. The CDR3 loop is CASSLQIATNEKLFF. The CDR3 region has the DNA TGTGCCAGCAGCTTACAAATAGCAACTAATGAAAAACTGTTTTTT. This chain joins TRBV7-2 and TRBJ1-4; D gene uncertain. The ends were cut back, 2 bases at V and 0 bases at J, with 7 bases in the middle. Per germline, CDR1 SGHTA and CDR2 FQGNSA. The CDR3 length is 15 residues.

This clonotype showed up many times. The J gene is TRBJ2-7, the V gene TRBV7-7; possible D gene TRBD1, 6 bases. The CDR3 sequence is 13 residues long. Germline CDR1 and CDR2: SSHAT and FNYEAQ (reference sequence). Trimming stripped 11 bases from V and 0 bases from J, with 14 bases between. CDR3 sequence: CAVQGPPSYEQYF. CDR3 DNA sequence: TGTGCCGTCCAGGGGCCCCCCTCCTACGAGCAGTACTTC.

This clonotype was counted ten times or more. The CDR3 spells CASSLAGTGNEKLFF. CDR3 DNA sequence: TGTGCCAGCAGCTTAGCAGGGACAGGGAACGAAAAACTGTTTTTT. The rearrangement joins TRBV13 to TRBJ1-4, with 9 bases matching TRBD1. The CDR3 spans 15 residues. Per germline, CDR1 PRHDT and CDR2 FYEKMQ (reference sequence). The trim removed 1 base at V and 8 bases at J, leaving 5 bases unmatched.

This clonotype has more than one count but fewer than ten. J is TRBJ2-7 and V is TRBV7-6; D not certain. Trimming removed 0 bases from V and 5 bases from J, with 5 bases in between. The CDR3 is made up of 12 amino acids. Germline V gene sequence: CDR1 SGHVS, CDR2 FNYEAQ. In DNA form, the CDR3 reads TGTGCCAGCAGCTTAGCCCCCAACGAGCAGTACTTC. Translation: CASSLAPNEQYF.

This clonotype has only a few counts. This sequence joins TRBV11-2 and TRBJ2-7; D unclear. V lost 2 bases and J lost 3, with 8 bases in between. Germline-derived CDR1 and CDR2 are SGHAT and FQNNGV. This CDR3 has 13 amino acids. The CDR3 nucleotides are TGTGCCAGCAGCTTAATGCGGAGCTACGAGCAGTACTTC. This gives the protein CASSLMRSYEQYF.

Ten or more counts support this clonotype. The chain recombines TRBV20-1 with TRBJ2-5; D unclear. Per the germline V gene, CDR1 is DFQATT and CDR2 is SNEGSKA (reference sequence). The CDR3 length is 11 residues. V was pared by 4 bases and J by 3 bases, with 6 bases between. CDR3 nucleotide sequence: TGCAGTGCTACGGGTAAAGAGACCCAGTACTTC. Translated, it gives CSATGKETQYF.

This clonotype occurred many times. CDR3 sequence (DNA): TGCAGTGCTAGAGTGGGGCGACATGACACCGGGGAGCTGTTTTTT. Translated, it gives CSARVGRHDTGELFF. The chain links TRBV20-1 to TRBJ2-2; maybe TRBD1 (5 bases). The CDR3 spans 15 residues. The germline CDR1 and CDR2 sequences are DFQATT and SNEGSKA (reference sequence). With 1 base removed from V and 3 bases from J, the gap between germline ends came to 12 bases.

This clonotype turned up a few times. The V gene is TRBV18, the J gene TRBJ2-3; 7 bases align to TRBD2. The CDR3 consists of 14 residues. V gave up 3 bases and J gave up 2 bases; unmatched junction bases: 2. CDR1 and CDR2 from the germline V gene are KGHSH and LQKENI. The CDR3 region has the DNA TGTGCCAGCTCACCTGGGACTATCACAGATACGCAGTATTTT. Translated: CASSPGTITDTQYF.

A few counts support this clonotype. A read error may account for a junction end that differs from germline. CDR3 nucleotides: TGTGCCAACAGCCTACCGGGGGCCACTGAAGCTTTCTTT. Translating it yields CANSLPGATEAFF. V is TRBV7-6 and J is TRBJ1-1, with D perhaps TRBD1 (6 bases). Germline V gene data show CDR1 as SGHVS and CDR2 as FNYEAQ. CDR3 length: 13 amino acids.

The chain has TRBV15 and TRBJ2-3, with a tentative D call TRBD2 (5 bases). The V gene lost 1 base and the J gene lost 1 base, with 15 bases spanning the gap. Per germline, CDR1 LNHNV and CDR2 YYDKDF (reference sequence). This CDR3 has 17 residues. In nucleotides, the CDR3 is TGTGCCACCAGCAGAGCTCTCAGCGGAAGGGGCACAGATACGCAGTATTTT. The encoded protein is CATSRALSGRGTDTQYF.

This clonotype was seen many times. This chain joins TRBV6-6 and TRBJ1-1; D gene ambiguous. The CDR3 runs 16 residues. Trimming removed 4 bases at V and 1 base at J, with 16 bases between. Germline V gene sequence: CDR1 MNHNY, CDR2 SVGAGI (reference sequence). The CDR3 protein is CASSWEATPANTEAFF. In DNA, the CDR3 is TGTGCCAGCAGTTGGGAGGCTACCCCGGCGAACACTGAAGCTTTCTTT.

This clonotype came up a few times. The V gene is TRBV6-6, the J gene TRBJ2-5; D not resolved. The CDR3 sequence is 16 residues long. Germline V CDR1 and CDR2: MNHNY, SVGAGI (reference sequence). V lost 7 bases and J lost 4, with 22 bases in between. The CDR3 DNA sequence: TGTGCCAGCAACCCTTGGGCAGTCTCCGCAACAGAGACCCAGTACTTC. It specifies CASNPWAVSATETQYF.

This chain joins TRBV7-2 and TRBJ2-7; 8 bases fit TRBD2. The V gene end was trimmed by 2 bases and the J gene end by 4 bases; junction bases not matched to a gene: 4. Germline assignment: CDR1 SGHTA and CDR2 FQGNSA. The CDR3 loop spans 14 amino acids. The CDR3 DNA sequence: TGTGCCAGCAGCTTATCGGCGGGGGGATACGAGCAGTACTTC. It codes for CASSLSAGGYEQYF.

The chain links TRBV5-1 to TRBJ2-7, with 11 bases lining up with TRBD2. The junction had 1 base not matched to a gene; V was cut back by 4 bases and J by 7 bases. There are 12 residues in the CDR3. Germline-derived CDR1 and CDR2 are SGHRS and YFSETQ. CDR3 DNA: TGCGCCAGCAGCAGGACTAGCGGGGAGCAGTACTTC. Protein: CASSRTSGEQYF.

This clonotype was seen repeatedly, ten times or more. CDR3 sequence: CASSERSRTDTQYF. CDR3 in DNA: TGTGCCAGCAGTGAAAGGAGCCGCACAGATACGCAGTATTTT. The rearrangement links TRBV2 to TRBJ2-3; D gene unclear. With 2 bases removed from V and 1 base from J, the gap between germline ends came to 7 bases. The CDR3 extends over 14 amino acids. CDR1 is SNHLY, CDR2 FYNNEI, per germline.

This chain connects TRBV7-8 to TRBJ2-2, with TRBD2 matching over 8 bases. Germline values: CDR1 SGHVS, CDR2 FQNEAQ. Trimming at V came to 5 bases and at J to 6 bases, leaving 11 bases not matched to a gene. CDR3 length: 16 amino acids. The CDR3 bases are TGTGCCAGCAGCGTCAGCCCTCGGGGGGGCCCCGGGGAGCTGTTTTTT. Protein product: CASSVSPRGGPGELFF.

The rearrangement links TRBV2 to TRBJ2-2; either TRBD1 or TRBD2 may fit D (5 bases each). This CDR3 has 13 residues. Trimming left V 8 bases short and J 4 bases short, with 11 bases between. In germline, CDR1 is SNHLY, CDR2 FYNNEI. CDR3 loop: CASVGTITGELFF. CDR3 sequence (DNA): TGTGCCAGCGTAGGGACCATCACCGGGGAGCTGTTTTTT.

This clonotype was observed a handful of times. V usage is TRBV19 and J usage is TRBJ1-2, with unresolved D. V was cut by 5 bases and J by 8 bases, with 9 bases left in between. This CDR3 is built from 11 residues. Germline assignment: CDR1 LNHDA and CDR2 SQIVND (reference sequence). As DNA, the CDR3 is TGTGCCAGTAGTTGGGCGCTCGGCTACACCTTC. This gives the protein CASSWALGYTF.